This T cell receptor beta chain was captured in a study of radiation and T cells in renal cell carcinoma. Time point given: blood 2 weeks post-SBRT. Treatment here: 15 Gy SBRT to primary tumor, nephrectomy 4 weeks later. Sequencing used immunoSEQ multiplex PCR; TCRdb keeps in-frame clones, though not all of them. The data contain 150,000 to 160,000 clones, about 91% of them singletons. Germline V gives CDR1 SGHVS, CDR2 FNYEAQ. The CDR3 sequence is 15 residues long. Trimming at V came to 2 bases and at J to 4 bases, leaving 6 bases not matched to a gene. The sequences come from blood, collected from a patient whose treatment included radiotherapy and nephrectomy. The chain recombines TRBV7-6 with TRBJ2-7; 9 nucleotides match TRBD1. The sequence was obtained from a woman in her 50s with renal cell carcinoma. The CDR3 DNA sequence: TGTGCCAGCAGCTTATACCTAGGACAGGGGTACGAGCAGTACTTC. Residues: CASSLYLGQGYEQYF.